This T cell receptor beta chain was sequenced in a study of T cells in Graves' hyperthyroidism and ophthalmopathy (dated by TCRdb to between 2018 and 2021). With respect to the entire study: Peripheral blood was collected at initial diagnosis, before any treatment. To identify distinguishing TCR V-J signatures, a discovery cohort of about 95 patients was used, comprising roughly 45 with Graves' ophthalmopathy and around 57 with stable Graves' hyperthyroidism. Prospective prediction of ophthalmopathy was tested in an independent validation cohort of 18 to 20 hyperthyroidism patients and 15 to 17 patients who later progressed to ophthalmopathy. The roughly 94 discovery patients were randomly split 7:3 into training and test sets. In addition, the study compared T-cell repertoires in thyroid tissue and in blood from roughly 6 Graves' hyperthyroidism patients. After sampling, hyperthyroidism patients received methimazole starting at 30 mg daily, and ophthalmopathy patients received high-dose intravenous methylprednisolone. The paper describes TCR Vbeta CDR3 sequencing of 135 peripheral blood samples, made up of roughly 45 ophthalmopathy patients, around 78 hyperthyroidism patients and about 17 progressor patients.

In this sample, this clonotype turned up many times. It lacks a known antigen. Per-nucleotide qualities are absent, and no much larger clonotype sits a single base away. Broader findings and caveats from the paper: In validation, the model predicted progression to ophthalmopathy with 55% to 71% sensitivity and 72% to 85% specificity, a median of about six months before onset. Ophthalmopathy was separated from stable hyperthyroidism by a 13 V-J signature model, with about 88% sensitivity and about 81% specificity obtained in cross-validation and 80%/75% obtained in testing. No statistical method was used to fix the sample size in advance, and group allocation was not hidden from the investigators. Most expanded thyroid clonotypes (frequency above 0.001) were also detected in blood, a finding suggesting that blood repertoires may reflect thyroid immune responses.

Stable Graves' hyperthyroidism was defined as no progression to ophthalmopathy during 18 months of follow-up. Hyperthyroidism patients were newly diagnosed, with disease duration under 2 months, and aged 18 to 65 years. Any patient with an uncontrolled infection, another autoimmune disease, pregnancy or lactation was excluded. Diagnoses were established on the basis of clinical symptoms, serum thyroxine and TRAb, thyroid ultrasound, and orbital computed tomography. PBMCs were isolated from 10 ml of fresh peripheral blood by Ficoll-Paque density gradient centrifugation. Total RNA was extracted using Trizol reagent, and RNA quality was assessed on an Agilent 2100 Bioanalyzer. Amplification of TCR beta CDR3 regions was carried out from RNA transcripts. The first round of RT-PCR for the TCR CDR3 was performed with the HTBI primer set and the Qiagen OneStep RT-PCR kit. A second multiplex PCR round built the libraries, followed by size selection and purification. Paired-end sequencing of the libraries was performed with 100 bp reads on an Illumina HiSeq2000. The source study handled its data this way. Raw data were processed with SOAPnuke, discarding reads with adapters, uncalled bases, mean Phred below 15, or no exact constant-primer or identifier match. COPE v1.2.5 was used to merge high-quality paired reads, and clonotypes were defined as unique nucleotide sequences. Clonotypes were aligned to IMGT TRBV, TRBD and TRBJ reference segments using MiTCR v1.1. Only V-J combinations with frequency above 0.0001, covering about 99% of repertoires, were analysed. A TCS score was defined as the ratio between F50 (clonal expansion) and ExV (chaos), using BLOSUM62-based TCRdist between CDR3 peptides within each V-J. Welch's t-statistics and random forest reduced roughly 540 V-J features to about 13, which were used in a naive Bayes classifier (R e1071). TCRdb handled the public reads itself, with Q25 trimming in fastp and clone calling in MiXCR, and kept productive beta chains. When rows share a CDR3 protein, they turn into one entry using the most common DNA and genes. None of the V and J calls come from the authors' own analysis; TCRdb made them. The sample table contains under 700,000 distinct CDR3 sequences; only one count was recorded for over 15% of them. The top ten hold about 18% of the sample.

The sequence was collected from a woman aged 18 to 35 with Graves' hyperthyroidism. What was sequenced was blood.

DNA sequence: TGTGCCAGCAGCCCCCCAAAGGGGCCATACGAGCAGTACTTC. The encoded protein is CASSPPKGPYEQYF. The receptor chain draws on TRBV7-9 and TRBJ2-7; TRBD1 might be the D gene, on 5 matching bases. The CDR3 starts with the cysteine, ends with the phenylalanine, and has 14 residues. This entry keeps only the CDR3 DNA: 42 bases, framed from base 1. The V end loses 5 bases and the J end loses 4 bases, and a stretch of 15 bases separates them. For CDR1 and CDR2, the germline V gene (reference sequence) lists SEHNR and FQNEAQ.